This passage covers 26 T cell receptor beta chains from one sample sequenced in a study of T cell responses to AZD1222 COVID-19 vaccine. The assay was immunoSEQ multiplex PCR, and TCRdb's table has in-frame clones only and misses some. Here the sample spans around 120,000 clones, roughly 87% being singletons. The sequencing used peripheral blood, collected 28 days after the second AZD1222 dose. Every receptor here comes from an adult who received the AZD1222 COVID-19 vaccine.

The chain recombines TRBV9 with TRBJ1-2; tentative D call: TRBD1 (5 bases). The CDR3 length is 15 residues. From germline, CDR1 is SGDLS and CDR2 YYNGEE. Trimming stripped 2 bases from V and 6 bases from J, with 17 bases between. The CDR3 DNA follows: TGTGCCAGCAGCGTGGGCGGTGGGCCGGGGGATGGCTACACCTTC. This encodes CASSVGGGPGDGYTF.

This clone was observed a handful of times. The chain uses TRBV6-4 and TRBJ2-6, with unresolved D. The CDR3 runs to 14 residues. The germline gives CDR1 MRHNA, CDR2 SNTAGT. Trimming stripped 4 bases from V and 0 bases from J, with 4 bases between. CDR3 amino acids: CASSVNSGANVLTF. The CDR3 DNA is TGTGCCAGCAGTGTTAACTCTGGGGCCAACGTCCTGACTTTC.

This clone was seen only a few times. The J gene is TRBJ2-5, the V gene TRBV11-1; 10 nucleotides match TRBD1. There are 14 residues in the CDR3. The junction had 5 bases not matched to a gene; V was cut back by 5 bases and J by 5 bases. Germline assignment: CDR1 SGHAT and CDR2 FQDESV (reference sequence). This CDR3 is CASSRQGAGETQYF. In DNA form, the CDR3 reads TGTGCCAGCAGCCGACAGGGGGCAGGGGAGACCCAGTACTTC. The complete variable domain, with remaining parts taken from reference TRBV11-1 and TRBJ2-5, reads EAEVAQSPRYKITEKSQAVAFWCDPISGHATLYWYRQILGQGPELLVQFQDESVVDDSQLPKDRFSAERLKGVDSTLKIQPAELGDSAMYLCASSRQGAGETQYFGPGTRLLVL.

V and J are TRBV6-2 or TRBV6-3 and TRBJ2-1, with TRBD2 matching over 9 bases. Germline CDR1 MNHEY, CDR2 SVGEGT. V shed 0 bases, J shed 4 bases, and the junction held 7 bases outside the gene matches. CDR3 length equals 17 residues. The CDR3 region has the DNA TGTGCCAGCAGTTACTCCCCCCCTAGCGGGGTATACAATGAGCAGTTCTTC. It is translated as CASSYSPPSGVYNEQFF.

The chain links TRBV28 to TRBJ1-5; TRBD1 matches 10 bases. CDR3 length: 19 amino acids. Germline V CDR1 and CDR2: MDHEN, SYDVKM. Losses at the gene ends were 1 base for V and 2 bases for J; bases not matched to a gene: 11. The CDR3 protein is CASSLLGGQGRVGNQPQHF. The CDR3 bases are TGTGCCAGCAGTTTATTGGGGGGACAGGGGAGGGTCGGCAATCAGCCCCAGCATTTT.

V gene TRBV7-2 combines with J gene TRBJ1-2, with D possibly matching TRBD1 (5 bases). V lost 7 bases and J lost 5, with 17 bases in between. CDR1 SGHTA and CDR2 FQGNSA come from the germline V gene. The CDR3 spans 14 residues. This CDR3 reads CASTQERGPYGYTF. The CDR3 nucleotides read TGTGCCAGCACCCAGGAGAGGGGACCTTATGGCTACACCTTC.

V gene TRBV7-9 combines with J gene TRBJ1-1; 7 nucleotides match TRBD1. V gave up 1 base and J gave up 0 bases; unmatched junction bases: 5. Germline V lookup: CDR1 SEHNR, CDR2 FQNEAQ (reference sequence). This CDR3 is built from 16 residues. CDR3 amino acids: CASSLGTGLMNTEAFF. In DNA form, the CDR3 reads TGTGCCAGCAGCTTAGGGACAGGTCTGATGAACACTGAAGCTTTCTTT.

This clone was seen a single time. The rearrangement joins TRBV11-1 to TRBJ1-2; 7 bases agree with TRBD1. The germline CDR1 and CDR2 sequences are SGHAT and FQDESV (reference sequence). The length of the CDR3 is 16 residues. V lost 5 bases to trimming and J lost 4 bases; unmatched junction nucleotides: 13. The CDR3 nucleotides read TGTGCCAGCAGCCCGGGGACAGTACCCCTATCCTATGGCTACACCTTC. The encoded protein is CASSPGTVPLSYGYTF. Complete variable domain (other parts from reference TRBV11-1 and TRBJ1-2): EAEVAQSPRYKITEKSQAVAFWCDPISGHATLYWYRQILGQGPELLVQFQDESVVDDSQLPKDRFSAERLKGVDSTLKIQPAELGDSAMYLCASSPGTVPLSYGYTFGSGTRLTVV.

The V and J genes are TRBV2 and TRBJ2-3; D uncertain. Deletions cut 3 bases from V and 3 bases from J, with 10 bases between. Germline V gene lookup returns CDR1 SNHLY and CDR2 FYNNEI. This CDR3 spans 14 amino acids. CDR3 residues: CASSELVITDTQYF. The CDR3 DNA sequence: TGTGCCAGCAGTGAGCTGGTAATTACAGATACGCAGTATTTT.

The V and J genes are TRBV9 and TRBJ1-3; D is ambiguous. This CDR3 is 17 amino acids long. Per the germline V gene, CDR1 is SGDLS and CDR2 is YYNGEE. V shed 0 bases and J shed 0 bases, with 13 bases lying between them. CDR3 nucleotide sequence: TGTGCCAGCAGCGTAGAGCTGACACCCAGCTCTGGAAACACCATATATTTT. Amino acids: CASSVELTPSSGNTIYF.

V gene TRBV6-5 combines with J gene TRBJ2-1; D may be TRBD2 (7 bases). The CDR3 consists of 14 residues. Germline V gene data show CDR1 as MNHEY and CDR2 as SVGAGI. The V gene lost 2 bases and the J gene lost 6 bases, with 11 bases spanning the gap. This chain's CDR3 is CASSYGGAGNEQFF. In DNA form, the CDR3 reads TGTGCCAGCAGTTACGGGGGGGCGGGCAATGAGCAGTTCTTC.

The chain links TRBV5-3 to TRBJ1-5; a possible D gene is TRBD1 (5 bases). TRBV5-3 is an open reading frame whose function is uncertain. V lost 2 bases and J lost 0, with 12 bases in between. This CDR3 is 16 amino acids long. This CDR3 reads CARSFDRINSNQPQHF. The DNA of the CDR3 is TGTGCCAGAAGCTTCGACAGAATCAATAGCAATCAGCCCCAGCATTTT.

The V gene is TRBV12-3 or TRBV12-4, the J gene TRBJ2-3; D remains ambiguous. CDR3 length: 13 amino acids. Deletions cut 6 bases from V and 8 bases from J, with 15 bases between. The CDR3 region has the DNA TGTGCCAGCAGCGTAAATAGTAAGGGTACGCAGTATTTT. Translated, it gives CASSVNSKGTQYF.

This clone came up once. The V call is TRBV25-1, the J call TRBJ1-2; D unclear. V was shortened by 1 base and J by 2 bases, with 8 bases between the two germline ends. Germline V gives CDR1 MGHDK, CDR2 SYGVNS. The CDR3 consists of 14 residues. CDR3 protein: CASSEFGLNYGYTF. The DNA for the CDR3 is TGTGCCAGCAGTGAATTCGGACTCAACTATGGCTACACCTTC.

The chain recombines TRBV12-3 or TRBV12-4 with TRBJ2-5; D not resolved. Trimming took off 3 bases at V and 4 bases at J, with 9 bases between the two ends. The CDR3 runs 13 residues. The CDR3 is CASSLGSPETQYF. CDR3 in DNA: TGTGCCAGCAGTTTGGGCAGTCCAGAGACCCAGTACTTC.

The genes are TRBV9 and TRBJ1-2, with a possible D match to TRBD1 (5 bases). The V and J ends lost 2 bases and 5 bases respectively, with 19 bases between them. Germline loops: CDR1 SGDLS, CDR2 YYNGEE. CDR3 length: 16 amino acids. The CDR3 reads CASSVNMAGGAYGYTF. Written as DNA, the CDR3 is TGTGCCAGCAGCGTCAATATGGCTGGAGGGGCTTATGGCTACACCTTC.

This clone was seen a few times. The chain combines TRBV1 with TRBJ2-2; TRBD1 is taken as the D call from the table, unchecked against the DNA. TRBV1 is a pseudogene. The CDR3 runs to 17 residues. The chain's CDR3 is CTSSQISRVSNTGELFF. CDR3 sequence (DNA): TGCACCAGCAGCCAAATTTCCAGGGTTTCGAACACCGGGGAGCTGTTTTTT.

The chain joins TRBV5-1 to TRBJ2-5; 9 positions agree with TRBD1. The CDR3 has 16 amino acids. From germline, CDR1 is SGHRS and CDR2 YFSETQ. V lost 4 bases, J lost 5 bases, and 12 bases stayed unmatched. The CDR3 coding sequence is TGCGCCAGCAGCCCCCTCCGGGGACAGGGTAGGGAGACCCAGTACTTC. Protein sequence: CASSPLRGQGRETQYF.

This clone was recorded a few times. The chain links TRBV19 to TRBJ1-2; D uncertain. This CDR3 contains 14 residues. The ends were cut back, 0 bases at V and 4 bases at J, with 9 bases in the middle. Germline-derived CDR1 and CDR2 are LNHDA and SQIVND (reference sequence). CDR3 sequence reads: CASSIDGGTYGYTF. The CDR3 DNA is TGTGCCAGTAGTATAGATGGAGGAACCTATGGCTACACCTTC.

V and J are TRBV7-9 and TRBJ1-4, with D possibly matching TRBD1 (5 bases). Germline CDR1 is SEHNR and CDR2 is FQNEAQ (reference sequence). Between the trimmed V and J ends, which lost 3 bases and 7 bases, there was a span of 12 bases. This CDR3 region has 14 residues. The CDR3 DNA is TGTGCCAGCAGCTTGAACCAGGGAGGTGAAAAACTGTTTTTT. Protein product: CASSLNQGGEKLFF. Together with reference TRBV7-9 and TRBJ1-4, the CDR3 gives the full variable domain: DTGVSQNPRHKITKRGQNVTFRCDPISEHNRLYWYRQTLGQGPEFLTYFQNEAQLEKSRLLSDRFSAERPKGSFSTLEIQRTEQGDSAMYLCASSLNQGGEKLFFGSGTQLSVL.

The chain has TRBV6-6 and TRBJ2-1; D unclear. Germline lookup yields CDR1 MNHNY and CDR2 SVGAGI (reference sequence). V shed 0 bases and J shed 9 bases, with 18 bases lying between them. This CDR3 is built from 16 residues. This chain's CDR3 is CASSYSSLGRSGEQFF. In DNA form, the CDR3 reads TGTGCCAGCAGTTACTCGAGTCTCGGAAGGTCGGGTGAGCAGTTCTTC.

The chain couples TRBV7-9 to TRBJ1-1, with D possibly TRBD1 on 5 matching bases. The V gene lost 5 bases and the J gene lost 0 bases, with 13 bases spanning the gap. The CDR3 is 15 residues long. Germline CDR1 SEHNR, CDR2 FQNEAQ (reference sequence). CDR3 sequence reads: CASSPSGGLNTEAFF. Written as DNA, the CDR3 is TGTGCCAGCAGCCCGAGCGGGGGATTGAACACTGAAGCTTTCTTT.

This clone came up a few times. The chain joins TRBV5-1 to TRBJ1-2, with 8 bases lining up with TRBD1. Germline V CDR1 and CDR2: SGHRS, YFSETQ. V shed 0 bases, J shed 7 bases, and the junction held 5 bases outside the gene matches. This CDR3 region has 14 residues. The CDR3 sequence: CASSLGQGARGYTF. CDR3 nucleotide sequence: TGCGCCAGCAGCTTGGGGCAGGGGGCGCGTGGCTACACCTTC.

This chain connects TRBV7-2 to TRBJ2-1; 10 bases are shared with TRBD2. J was trimmed by 7 bases and V by 5 bases; bases with no gene match: 17. The CDR3 loop spans 18 amino acids. In germline, CDR1 is SGHTA, CDR2 FQGNSA. CDR3 in DNA: TGTGCCAGCAGCCCACGGTCAGCGGGGGGGGGACGTCGGAATGAGCAGTTCTTC. It encodes CASSPRSAGGGRRNEQFF.

The rearrangement joins TRBV7-3 to TRBJ2-3, with TRBD1 identical over 11 bases. CDR3 length equals 16 residues. CDR1 SGHTA and CDR2 FQGTGA come from the germline V gene. The trim removed 2 bases at V and 4 bases at J, leaving 5 bases unmatched. CDR3 sequence reads: CASSLQPGQGADTQYF. CDR3 coding DNA: TGTGCCAGCAGCTTACAACCGGGACAGGGGGCAGATACGCAGTATTTT.

This chain joins TRBV21-1 and TRBJ1-6; the D call of TRBD1 is as the table states it, not checked on the DNA. TRBV21-1 is a documented pseudogene. The CDR3 runs to 15 residues. CDR3 coding DNA: TGTGCCAGCAGCAAAAGGGGCCAGAGAAGTTCACCCCTCCACTTT. Amino acids: CASSKRGQRSSPLHF.